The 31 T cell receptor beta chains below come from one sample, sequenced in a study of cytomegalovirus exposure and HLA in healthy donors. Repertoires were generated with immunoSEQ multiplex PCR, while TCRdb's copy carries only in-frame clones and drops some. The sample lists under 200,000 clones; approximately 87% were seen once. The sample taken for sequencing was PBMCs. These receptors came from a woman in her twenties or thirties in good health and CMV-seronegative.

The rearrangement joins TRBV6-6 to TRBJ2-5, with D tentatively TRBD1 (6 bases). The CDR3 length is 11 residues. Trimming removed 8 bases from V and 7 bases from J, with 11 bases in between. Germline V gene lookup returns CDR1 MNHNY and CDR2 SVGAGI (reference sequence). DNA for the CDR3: TGTGCCAGCGGACAGCAGGTGACCCAGTACTTC. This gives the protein CASGQQVTQYF.

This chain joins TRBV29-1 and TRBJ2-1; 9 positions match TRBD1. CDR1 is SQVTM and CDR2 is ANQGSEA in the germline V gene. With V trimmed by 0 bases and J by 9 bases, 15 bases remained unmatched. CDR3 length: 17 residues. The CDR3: CSVEDFKGTGLFGEQFF. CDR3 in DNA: TGCAGCGTTGAAGATTTTAAGGGGACAGGGCTGTTTGGTGAGCAGTTCTTC.

The CDR3 DNA follows: TGTGCCAGCAGTTTTGCGAGCTCCTACAATGAGCAGTTCTTC. Amino acids: CASSFASSYNEQFF. This sequence joins TRBV6-5 and TRBJ2-1; D not certain. The V gene lost 4 bases and the J gene lost 0 bases, with 7 bases spanning the gap. This CDR3 spans 14 amino acids. The germline gives CDR1 MNHEY, CDR2 SVGAGI.

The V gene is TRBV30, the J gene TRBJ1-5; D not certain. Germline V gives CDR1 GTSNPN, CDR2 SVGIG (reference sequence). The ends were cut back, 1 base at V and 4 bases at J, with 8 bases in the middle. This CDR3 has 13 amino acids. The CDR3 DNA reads TGTGCCTGGAGTGACGTGGGGAATCAGCCCCAGCATTTT. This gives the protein CAWSDVGNQPQHF.

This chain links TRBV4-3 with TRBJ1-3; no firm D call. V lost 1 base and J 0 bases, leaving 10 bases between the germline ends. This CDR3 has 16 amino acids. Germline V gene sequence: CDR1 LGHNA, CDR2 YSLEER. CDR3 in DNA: TGCGCCAGCAGCCAAGTCCGGGCGGGCTCTGGAAACACCATATATTTT. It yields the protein CASSQVRAGSGNTIYF.

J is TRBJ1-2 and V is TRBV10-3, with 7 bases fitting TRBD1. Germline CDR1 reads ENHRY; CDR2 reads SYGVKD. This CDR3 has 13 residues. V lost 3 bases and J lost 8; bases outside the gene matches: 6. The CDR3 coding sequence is TGTGCCATCAGTGAAGACAGGGTTCGAGGCTACACCTTC. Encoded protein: CAISEDRVRGYTF.

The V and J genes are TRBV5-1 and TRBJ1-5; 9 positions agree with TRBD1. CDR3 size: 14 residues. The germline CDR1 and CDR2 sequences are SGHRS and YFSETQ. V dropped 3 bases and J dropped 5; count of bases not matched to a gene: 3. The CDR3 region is CASSSTGGDQPQHF. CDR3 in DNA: TGCGCCAGCAGCTCGACAGGGGGTGATCAGCCCCAGCATTTT.

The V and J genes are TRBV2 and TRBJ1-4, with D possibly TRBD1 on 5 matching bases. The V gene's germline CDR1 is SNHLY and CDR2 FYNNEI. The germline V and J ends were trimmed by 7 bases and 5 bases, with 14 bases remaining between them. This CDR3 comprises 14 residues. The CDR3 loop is CASTVGTTNEKLFF. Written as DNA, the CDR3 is TGTGCCAGCACTGTAGGGACCACGAATGAAAAACTGTTTTTT.

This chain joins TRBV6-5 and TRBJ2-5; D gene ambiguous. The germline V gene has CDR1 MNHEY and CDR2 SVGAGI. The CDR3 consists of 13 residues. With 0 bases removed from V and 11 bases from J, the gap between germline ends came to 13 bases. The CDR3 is CASSYSIVGFQYF. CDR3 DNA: TGTGCCAGCAGTTACTCGATCGTGGGGTTTCAGTACTTC.

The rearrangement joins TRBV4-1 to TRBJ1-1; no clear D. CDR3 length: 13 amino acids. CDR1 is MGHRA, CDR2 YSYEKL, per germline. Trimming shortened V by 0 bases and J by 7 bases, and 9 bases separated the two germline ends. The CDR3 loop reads CASSQDGRNEAFF. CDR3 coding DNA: TGCGCCAGCAGCCAAGATGGTAGAAATGAAGCTTTCTTT.

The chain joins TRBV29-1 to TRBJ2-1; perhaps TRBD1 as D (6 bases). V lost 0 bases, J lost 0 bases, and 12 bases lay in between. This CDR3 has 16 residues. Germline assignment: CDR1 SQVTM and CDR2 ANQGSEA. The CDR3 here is CSVEDRQATSYNEQFF. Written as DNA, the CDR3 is TGCAGCGTTGAAGATCGACAGGCGACCTCCTACAATGAGCAGTTCTTC.

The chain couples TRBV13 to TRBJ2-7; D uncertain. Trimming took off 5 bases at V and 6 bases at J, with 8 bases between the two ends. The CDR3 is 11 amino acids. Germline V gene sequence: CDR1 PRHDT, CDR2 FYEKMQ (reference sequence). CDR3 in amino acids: CASSTLGEQYF. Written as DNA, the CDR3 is TGTGCCAGCAGCACCCTGGGCGAGCAGTACTTC. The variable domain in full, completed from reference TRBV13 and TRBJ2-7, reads AAGVIQSPRHLIKEKRETATLKCYPIPRHDTVYWYQQGPGQDPQFLISFYEKMQSDKGSIPDRFSAQQFSDYHSELNMSSLELGDSALYFCASSTLGEQYFGPGTRLTVT.

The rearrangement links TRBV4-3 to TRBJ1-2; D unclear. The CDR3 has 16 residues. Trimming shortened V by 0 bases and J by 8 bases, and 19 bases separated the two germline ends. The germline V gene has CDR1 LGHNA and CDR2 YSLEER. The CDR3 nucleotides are TGCGCCAGCAGCCAAGACGCCGCGTCGCCTCTTGGCGGCTACACCTTC. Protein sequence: CASSQDAASPLGGYTF.

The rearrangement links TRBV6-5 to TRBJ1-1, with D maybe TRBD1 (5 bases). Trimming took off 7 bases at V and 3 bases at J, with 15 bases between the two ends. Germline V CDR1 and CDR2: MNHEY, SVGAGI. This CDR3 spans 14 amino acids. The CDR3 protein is CASTNGWGDTEAFF. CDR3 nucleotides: TGTGCCAGCACCAACGGTTGGGGGGACACTGAAGCTTTCTTT.

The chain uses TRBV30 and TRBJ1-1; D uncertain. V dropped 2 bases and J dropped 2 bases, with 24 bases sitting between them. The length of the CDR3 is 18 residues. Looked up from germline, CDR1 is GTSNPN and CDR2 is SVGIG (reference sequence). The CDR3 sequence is CAWSPFRRGAHGNTEAFF. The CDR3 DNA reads TGTGCCTGGAGTCCCTTCCGGAGAGGCGCGCATGGAAACACTGAAGCTTTCTTT.

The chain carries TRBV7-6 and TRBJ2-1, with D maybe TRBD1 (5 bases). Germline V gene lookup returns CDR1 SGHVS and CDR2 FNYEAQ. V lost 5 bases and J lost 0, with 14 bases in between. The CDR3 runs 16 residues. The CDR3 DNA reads TGTGCCAGCAGCCCGCTCGCCAGGGACTCCTACAATGAGCAGTTCTTC. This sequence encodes CASSPLARDSYNEQFF.

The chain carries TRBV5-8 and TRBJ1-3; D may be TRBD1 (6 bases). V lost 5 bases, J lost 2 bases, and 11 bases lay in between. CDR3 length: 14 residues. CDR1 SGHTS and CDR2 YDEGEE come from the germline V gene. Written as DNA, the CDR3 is TGTGCCAGCAGAAAGTCAGGGGCTGGAAACACCATATATTTT. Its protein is CASRKSGAGNTIYF.

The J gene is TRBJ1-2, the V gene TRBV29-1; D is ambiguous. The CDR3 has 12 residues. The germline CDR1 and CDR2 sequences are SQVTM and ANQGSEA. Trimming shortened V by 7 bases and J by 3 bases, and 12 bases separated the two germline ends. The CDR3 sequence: CSGRMSDYGYTF. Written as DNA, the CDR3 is TGCAGCGGTAGGATGTCAGACTATGGCTACACCTTC.

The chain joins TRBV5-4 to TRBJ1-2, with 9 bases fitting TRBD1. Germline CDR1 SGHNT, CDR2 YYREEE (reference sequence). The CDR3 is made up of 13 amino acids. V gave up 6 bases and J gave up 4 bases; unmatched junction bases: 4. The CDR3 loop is CASNDRGSYGYTF. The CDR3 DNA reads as TGTGCCAGCAACGACAGGGGGAGCTATGGCTACACCTTC.

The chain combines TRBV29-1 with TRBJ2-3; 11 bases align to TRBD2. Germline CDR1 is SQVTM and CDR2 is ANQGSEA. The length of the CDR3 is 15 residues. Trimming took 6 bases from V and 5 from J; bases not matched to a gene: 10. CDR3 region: CSVVRLAGTQDTQYF. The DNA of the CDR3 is TGCAGCGTCGTTAGACTAGCGGGAACTCAAGATACGCAGTATTTT.

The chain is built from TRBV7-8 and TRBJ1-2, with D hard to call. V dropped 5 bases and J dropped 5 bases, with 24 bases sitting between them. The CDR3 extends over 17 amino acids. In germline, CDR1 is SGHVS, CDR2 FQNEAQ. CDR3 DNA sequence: TGTGCCAGCAGCCGCGCGGCAGAAGGGAGATCGCCATATGGCTACACCTTC. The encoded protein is CASSRAAEGRSPYGYTF. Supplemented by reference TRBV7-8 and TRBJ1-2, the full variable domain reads GAGVSQSPRYKVAKRGQDVALRCDPISGHVSLFWYQQALGQGPEFLTYFQNEAQLDKSGLPSDRFFAERPEGSVSTLKIQRTQQEDSAVYLCASSRAAEGRSPYGYTFGSGTRLTVV.

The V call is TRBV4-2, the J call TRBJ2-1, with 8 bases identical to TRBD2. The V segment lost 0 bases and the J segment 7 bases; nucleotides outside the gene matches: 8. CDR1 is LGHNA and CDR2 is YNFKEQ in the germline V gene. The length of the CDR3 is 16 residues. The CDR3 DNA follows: TGTGCCAGCAGCCAAGACTCCGGGGGGGGAAAGAATGAGCAGTTCTTC. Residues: CASSQDSGGGKNEQFF.

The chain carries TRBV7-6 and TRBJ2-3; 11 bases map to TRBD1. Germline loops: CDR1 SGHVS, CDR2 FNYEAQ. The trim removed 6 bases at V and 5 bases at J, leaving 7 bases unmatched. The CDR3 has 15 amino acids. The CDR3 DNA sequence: TGTGCCAGCAGTCCTGGACAGGGGGCGGTAGATACGCAGTATTTT. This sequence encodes CASSPGQGAVDTQYF.

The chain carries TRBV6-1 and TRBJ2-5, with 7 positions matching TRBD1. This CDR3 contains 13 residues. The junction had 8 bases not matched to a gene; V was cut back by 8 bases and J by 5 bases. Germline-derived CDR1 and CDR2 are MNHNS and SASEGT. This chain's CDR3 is CASSTGDSETQYF. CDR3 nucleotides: TGTGCCAGCTCCACAGGGGATAGCGAGACCCAGTACTTC.

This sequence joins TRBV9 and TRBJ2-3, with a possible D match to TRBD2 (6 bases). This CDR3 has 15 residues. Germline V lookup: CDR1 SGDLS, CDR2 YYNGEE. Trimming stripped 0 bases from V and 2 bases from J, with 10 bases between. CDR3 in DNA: TGTGCCAGCAGCGTAGCGGGGGAGACCACAGATACGCAGTATTTT. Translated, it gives CASSVAGETTDTQYF.

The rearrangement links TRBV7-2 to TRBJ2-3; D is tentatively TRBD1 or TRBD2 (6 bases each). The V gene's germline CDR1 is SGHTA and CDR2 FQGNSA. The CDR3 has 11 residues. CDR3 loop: CAGGLTDTQYF. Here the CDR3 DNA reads TGTGCAGGGGGGCTCACAGATACGCAGTATTTT.

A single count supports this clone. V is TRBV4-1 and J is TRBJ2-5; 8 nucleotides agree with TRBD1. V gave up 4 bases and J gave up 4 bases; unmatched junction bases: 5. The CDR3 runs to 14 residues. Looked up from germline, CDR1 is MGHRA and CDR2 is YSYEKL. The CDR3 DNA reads TGCGCCAGCAGCCTGGACAGGGCCGGAGAGACCCAGTACTTC. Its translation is CASSLDRAGETQYF.

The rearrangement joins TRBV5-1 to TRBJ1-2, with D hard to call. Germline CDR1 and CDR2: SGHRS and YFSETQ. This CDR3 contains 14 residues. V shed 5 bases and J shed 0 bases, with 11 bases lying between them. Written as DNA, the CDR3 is TGCGCCAGCAGGGCGAGTGGAGCTAACTATGGCTACACCTTC. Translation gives CASRASGANYGYTF.

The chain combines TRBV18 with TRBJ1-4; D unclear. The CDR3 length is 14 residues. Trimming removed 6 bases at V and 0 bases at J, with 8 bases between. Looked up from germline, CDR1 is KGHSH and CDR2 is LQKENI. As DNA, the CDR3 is TGTGCCAGCTCCCAAACAACAACTAATGAAAAACTGTTTTTT. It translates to CASSQTTTNEKLFF.

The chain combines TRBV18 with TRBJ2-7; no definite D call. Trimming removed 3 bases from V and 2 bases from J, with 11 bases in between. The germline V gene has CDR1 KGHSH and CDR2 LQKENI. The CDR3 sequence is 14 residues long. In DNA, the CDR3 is TGTGCCAGCTCACCTCAGACCCTGACCTACGAGCAGTACTTC. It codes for CASSPQTLTYEQYF.

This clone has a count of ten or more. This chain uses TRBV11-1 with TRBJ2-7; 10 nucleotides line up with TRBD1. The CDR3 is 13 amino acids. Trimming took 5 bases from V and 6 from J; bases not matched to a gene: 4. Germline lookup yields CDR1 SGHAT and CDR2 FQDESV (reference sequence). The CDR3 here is CASSERTGGEQYF. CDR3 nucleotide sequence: TGTGCCAGCAGCGAACGGACAGGGGGCGAGCAGTACTTC.